This T cell receptor beta chain originates from a study of blood T cell repertoires in COVID-19. Across the whole study: The origin of the acute and convalescent COVID-19 samples was the United States, Italy and Spain. PBMCs, B-cell-depleted T cells, or T cells were the source of the cDNA or gDNA that made up the material.

Germline-derived CDR1 and CDR2 are SEHNR and FQNEAQ (reference sequence). The ends lost 4 bases at V and 6 bases at J; junction bases unmatched: 5. This CDR3 is 14 amino acids long. How the authors handled the data: Cell counts per sample came from amplifying reference gene primers. Sequencing was performed with immunoSEQ multiplex PCR; in TCRdb, only in-frame clones are kept and a portion is missing. That table supplies the V and J calls and clone size; D and trimming were determined from the DNA. The sample records 70,000 or so clones, about 88% being singletons. The clonotype originates from a human donor in a cohort sampled during active COVID-19. The sequenced material came from peripheral blood. V and J are TRBV7-9 and TRBJ2-1; TRBD2 matches at 8 bases. The CDR3 DNA follows: TGTGCCAGCAGCTCAGGCGCGGGAGGCAATGAGCAGTTCTTC. Encoded protein: CASSSGAGGNEQFF.